This TCR beta chain came from a study of blood T cell repertoires in COVID-19. Unmatched junction bases numbered 8, after V lost 1 base and J lost 5 bases. CDR3 length: 16 amino acids. The V gene's germline CDR1 is SGHKS and CDR2 YYEKEE (reference sequence). Clones were read by immunoSEQ multiplex PCR, and TCRdb kept only the in-frame ones, dropping some. The sample holds around 100,000 clones; 75% to 85% are singletons and the top ten take 6.5% to 10%. Sequenced material: peripheral blood. The V call is TRBV5-5, the J call TRBJ2-5; TRBD2 agrees at 10 bases. This sequence originates from a man in his 70s with acute or convalescent COVID-19. CDR3 sequence reads: CASSLRLAGVGETQYF. The CDR3 DNA follows: TGTGCCAGCAGCTTGAGGCTAGCGGGAGTAGGGGAGACCCAGTACTTC.